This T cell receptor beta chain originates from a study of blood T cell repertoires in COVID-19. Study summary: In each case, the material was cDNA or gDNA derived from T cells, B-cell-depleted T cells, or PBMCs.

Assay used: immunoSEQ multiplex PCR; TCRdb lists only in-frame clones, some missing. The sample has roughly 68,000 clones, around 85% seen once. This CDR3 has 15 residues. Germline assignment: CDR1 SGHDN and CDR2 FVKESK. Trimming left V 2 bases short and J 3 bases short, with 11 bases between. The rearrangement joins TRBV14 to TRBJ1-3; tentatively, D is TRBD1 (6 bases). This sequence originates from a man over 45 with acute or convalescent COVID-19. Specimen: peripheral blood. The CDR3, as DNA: TGTGCCAGCAGCCAACGACAGGCCCATGGAAACACCATATATTTT. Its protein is CASSQRQAHGNTIYF. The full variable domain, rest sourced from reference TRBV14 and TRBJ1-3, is EAGVTQFPSHSVIEKGQTVTLRCDPISGHDNLYWYRRVMGKEIKFLLHFVKESKQDESGMPNNRFLAERTGGTYSTLKVQPAELEDSGVYFCASSQRQAHGNTIYFGEGSWLTVV.